The T cell receptor beta chain under discussion was sequenced for a study of T cell clonotyping in hematopoietic cell transplantation. Background on the study: Recipients' pretransplant samples followed cytoreduction. Study-wide findings and caveats: No sorting was done, leaving CD4 and CD8 contributions mixed. Pathologically expanded recipient clonotypes increased progressively from day 30 to day 180 as diversity fell.

Described time point: recipient sample about 28 days before transplant, after cytoreduction. Blood collection times were about day -28 and days 30, 100, 180 posttransplant. Repertoires were generated with immunoSEQ multiplex PCR, while TCRdb's copy carries only in-frame clones and drops some. The sample carries roughly 34,000 clones, 90% to 95% recorded once. As concerns this clone: Its antigen is unknown.

V gave up 5 bases and J gave up 5 bases, with 12 bases separating them. CDR1 and CDR2 (germline): SGHVS, FQNEAQ. The CDR3 is made up of 13 amino acids. The sample was peripheral blood mononuclear cells, taken before stem cell transplant. The TCR was taken from a man in his forties or fifties with chronic myeloid leukemia. Some clones in this sample may be carry-over from other donors' samples. The chain recombines TRBV7-8 with TRBJ1-2; D might be TRBD1 (6 bases). The CDR3 nucleotides read TGTGCCAGCAGCGATACAGGGCGATATGGCTACACCTTC. This gives the protein CASSDTGRYGYTF.